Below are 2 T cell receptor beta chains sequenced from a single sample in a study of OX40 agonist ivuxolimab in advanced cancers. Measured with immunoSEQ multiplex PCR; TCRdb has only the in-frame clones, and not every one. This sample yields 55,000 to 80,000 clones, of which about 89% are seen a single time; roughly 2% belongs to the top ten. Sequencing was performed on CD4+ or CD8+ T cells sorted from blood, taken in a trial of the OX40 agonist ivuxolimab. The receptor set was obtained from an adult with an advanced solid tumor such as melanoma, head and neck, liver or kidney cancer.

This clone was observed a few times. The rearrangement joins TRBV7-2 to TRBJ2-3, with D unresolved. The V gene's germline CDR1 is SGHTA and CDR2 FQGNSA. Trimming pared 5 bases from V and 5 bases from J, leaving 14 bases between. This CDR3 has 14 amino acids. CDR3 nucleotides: TGTGCCAGCAGCCCCCCCTTTTTGAGAGATACGCAGTATTTT. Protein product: CASSPPFLRDTQYF. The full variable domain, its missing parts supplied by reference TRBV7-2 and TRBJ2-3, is GAGVSQSPSNKVTEKGKDVELRCDPISGHTALYWYRQSLGQGLEFLIYFQGNSAPDKSGLPSDRFSAERTGGSVSTLTIQRTQQEDSAVYLCASSPPFLRDTQYFGPGTRLTVL.

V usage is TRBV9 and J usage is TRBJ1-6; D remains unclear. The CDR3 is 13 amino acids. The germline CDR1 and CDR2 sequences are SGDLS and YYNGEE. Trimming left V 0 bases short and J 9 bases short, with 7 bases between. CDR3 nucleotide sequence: TGTGCCAGCAGCGTAGATCGGGTTTCACCCCTCCACTTT. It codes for CASSVDRVSPLHF.